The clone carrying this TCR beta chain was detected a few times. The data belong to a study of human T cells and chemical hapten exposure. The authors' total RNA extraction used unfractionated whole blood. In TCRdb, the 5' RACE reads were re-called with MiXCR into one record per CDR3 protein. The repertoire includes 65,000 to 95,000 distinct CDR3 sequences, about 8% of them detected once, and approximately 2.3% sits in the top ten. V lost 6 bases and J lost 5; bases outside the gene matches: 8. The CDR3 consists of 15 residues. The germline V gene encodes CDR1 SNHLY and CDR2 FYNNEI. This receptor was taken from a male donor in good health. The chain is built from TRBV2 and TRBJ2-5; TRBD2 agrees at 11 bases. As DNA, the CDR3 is TGTGCCAGCAGGGACGGACTAGCGGGCAGTGAGACCCAGTACTTC. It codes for CASRDGLAGSETQYF.